A single TCR beta chain is shown here with its context. These data are taken from a study of blood T cell repertoires in COVID-19. Study in general: COVID-19 samples from acute and convalescent phases originated in the United States, Italy and Spain. PBMCs, B-cell-depleted T cells, or T cells were the source of the cDNA or gDNA that made up the material.

Per the study methods: Amplifying reference gene primers gave estimates of nucleated cell counts. Produced via immunoSEQ multiplex PCR; TCRdb's table is partial and in-frame only. V and J calls and clone size are copied from that table; D and trimming were computed from the DNA. The table shows fewer than 250,000 clones, with 84% occurring only once. The CDR3 sequence is 13 residues long. Trimming shortened V by 4 bases and J by 7 bases, and 12 bases separated the two germline ends. The V gene's germline CDR1 is SGHRS and CDR2 YFSETQ. Sequencing input: peripheral blood. The TCR comes from a woman between 70 and 85 years old with active or convalescent COVID-19. The V and J genes are TRBV5-1 and TRBJ1-5; D not resolved. DNA for the CDR3: TGCGCCAGCAGCGGTGATGGGAGCCAGCCCCAGCATTTT. Translation gives CASSGDGSQPQHF.